The clone carrying this TCR beta chain has only a few counts. The antigen remains undetermined. TCRdb reprocessed the reads via MiXCR and lists one record per CDR3 protein. The table records fewer than 550,000 distinct CDR3 sequences, 16% of them present only once. Germline V gives CDR1 MNHEY, CDR2 SMNVEV (reference sequence). The CDR3 covers 13 residues. Trimming took 2 bases from V and 6 from J, leaving 7 bases between them. This record belongs to a study of T cell repertoires in cytomegalovirus infection. In the study overall: It was the public TCR beta signatures that indicated both CMV infection and matching HLA type. Whole-study results and caveats: HLA-C-restricted, CMV-specific TCR beta clonotypes were dominant ex vivo. Summed frequency of public TCR beta families distinguished CMV carriers with the relevant HLA.

What was sequenced was CD8+ T cells from PBMCs. This TCR derives from a human donor in good health (CMV status not recorded). Some clones in this sample may be carry-over from other donors' samples. The chain couples TRBV27 to TRBJ2-2; D gene ambiguous. The CDR3 DNA reads as TGTGCCAGCAGTTTAAGGTTGGCCGGGGAGCTGTTTTTT. Residues: CASSLRLAGELFF.